This entry lists 5 T cell receptor beta chains sequenced from one sample in a study of vaccination and CD4 T cells after COVID-19 (dated by TCRdb to the early 2020s). The label giving this sample's treatment or condition can be read as: approximately 11-day PBMC culture with coronavirus spike peptide pools or control peptides (ViraFEST assay). CD4+ T cells from unexposed donors were collected before the COVID-19 pandemic (2011-2018). Library preparation used PCR. Sequencing instrument: Illumina iSeq 100. At the Johns Hopkins FTIC core, DNA from the cultured CD4+ T cells underwent TCR sequencing with the Oncomine TCR Beta short-read assay. Starting from the raw public reads, TCRdb applied fastp trimming at Q25, assembled clones with MiXCR and retained in-frame beta chains. Each record represents a unique CDR3 protein, reported with the most common genes and DNA among its rows. The sample table shows fewer than 8,000 distinct CDR3 sequences, and roughly 52% are seen once. The ten largest clones represent 50% to 60% of the sample.

No antigens are known for them. The material sequenced was CD4+ T cells from blood, cultured in vitro. These receptors came from a human donor in good health.

This clonotype was found a few times. The chain carries TRBV7-2 and TRBJ1-2; D may be TRBD1 (5 bases). Germline CDR1 reads SGHTA; CDR2 reads FQGNSA. The CDR3 has 14 residues. Trimming pared 1 base from V and 7 bases from J, leaving 13 bases between. The CDR3 DNA reads as TGTGCCAGCAGCTTAGAACCAGGGCGCGCTGGCTACACCTTC. Residues: CASSLEPGRAGYTF. Combining the CDR3 with reference TRBV7-2 and TRBJ1-2 gives the whole variable domain GAGVSQSPSNKVTEKGKDVELRCDPISGHTALYWYRQSLGQGLEFLIYFQGNSAPDKSGLPSDRFSAERTGGSVSTLTIQRTQQEDSAVYLCASSLEPGRAGYTFGSGTRLTVV.

The chain joins TRBV19 to TRBJ2-7; D is unresolved. V was cut by 3 bases and J by 5 bases, with 8 bases left in between. CDR1 LNHDA and CDR2 SQIVND come from the germline V gene (reference sequence). This CDR3 is built from 12 residues. The CDR3 here is CASSIRVNEQYF. For the CDR3, the DNA is TGTGCCAGTAGTATCCGGGTTAACGAGCAGTACTTC.

This rearrangement joins TRBV7-2 to TRBJ2-7, with D possibly TRBD1 on 5 matching bases. The CDR3 contains 14 residues. With 6 bases removed from V and 4 bases from J, the gap between germline ends came to 16 bases. Germline CDR1 and CDR2: SGHTA and FQGNSA. The CDR3 is CASSPDSGAYEQYF. CDR3 in DNA: TGTGCCAGCAGTCCCGACTCTGGGGCATACGAGCAGTACTTC.

The gene calls are TRBV2 and TRBJ1-3; no reliable D call. Germline CDR1 is SNHLY and CDR2 is FYNNEI. Trimming left V 0 bases short and J 11 bases short, with 8 bases between. This CDR3 is built from 12 residues. As DNA, the CDR3 is TGTGCCAGCAGTGAAGCTCCCAGGTCCATATATTTT. Translation: CASSEAPRSIYF.

This clonotype was counted between two and nine times. CDR3 loop: CASSLMGRVNSPLHF. Written as DNA, the CDR3 is TGTGCCAGCAGCTTAATGGGACGGGTGAATTCACCCCTCCACTTT. The J gene is TRBJ1-6, the V gene TRBV11-2, with D possibly matching TRBD1 (5 bases). In germline, CDR1 is SGHAT, CDR2 FQNNGV. The CDR3 covers 15 residues. V gave up 2 bases and J gave up 7 bases, with 12 bases separating them.